A single sample gave rise to the 30 T cell receptor beta chains below, sequenced in a study of CD8 T cells in ankylosing spondylitis. TCRdb fed the 5' RACE reads into MiXCR, producing one record per CDR3 protein. The sample records hundreds of thousands of distinct CDR3 sequences, approximately 7.6% being singletons. The sequenced material came from blood, either unsorted or a sorted T cell fraction (not recorded which). Source of these receptors: a female donor with ankylosing spondylitis or in good health (not recorded which).

The rearrangement joins TRBV6-5 to TRBJ2-1; D may be TRBD2 (6 bases). Germline loops: CDR1 MNHEY, CDR2 SVGAGI. V was trimmed by 0 bases and J by 12 bases, leaving 15 bases between them. The CDR3 is 14 residues long. CDR3 coding DNA: TGTGCCAGCAGTTACTCCGGTGGGCGGGACGGGCAGTTCTTC. Translating gives CASSYSGGRDGQFF.

This clonotype was detected ten times or more. The chain uses TRBV21-1 and TRBJ2-1; TRBD1, the table's D call, was not compared with the DNA. TRBV21-1 is tagged as a pseudogene. This CDR3 is built from 15 residues. In nucleotides, the CDR3 is TGTGCCAGCAGCAAAGCCTCCACAGGGGTAAATGAGCAGTTCTTC. It specifies CASSKASTGVNEQFF.

This clonotype was detected many times. V is TRBV6-2 or TRBV6-3 and J is TRBJ2-1; 9 bases are a match to TRBD2. Germline V gene data show CDR1 as MNHEY and CDR2 as SVGEGT. V gave up 4 bases and J gave up 5 bases; unmatched junction bases: 3. The CDR3 consists of 14 residues. CDR3 bases: TGTGCCAGCAGTTTCCTAGCGGGGAACAATGAGCAGTTCTTC. Its translation: CASSFLAGNNEQFF.

This clonotype was found once. At one end, the junction sequence differs from germline, possibly due to a read error. The chain is built from TRBV9 and TRBJ1-3; the D is unclear. The length of the CDR3 is 14 residues. In germline, CDR1 is SGDLS, CDR2 YYNGEE. The CDR3 sequence is CASSAGYSGNSIYF. Here the CDR3 DNA reads TGCGCCAGCAGCGCAGGTTATTCTGGAAACAGCATATATTTT.

The CDR3 DNA reads as TGTGCCAGCTCACTGGGAGCAGGGGGCGGAGGTACTGAAGCTTTCTTT. Its protein product is CASSLGAGGGGTEAFF. J is TRBJ1-1 and V is TRBV18; TRBD1 agrees at 8 bases. The CDR3 is made up of 16 amino acids. The germline CDR1 and CDR2 sequences are KGHSH and LQKENI. Germline trimming cut 4 bases from V and 5 bases from J; bases unmatched to any gene: 12.

This clonotype showed up many times. The rearrangement uses TRBV18 and TRBJ2-7; TRBD2 matches at 8 bases. With 6 bases clipped from V and 6 bases from J, the junction kept 13 bases outside the gene matches. This CDR3 is 15 amino acids long. Germline V gene lookup returns CDR1 KGHSH and CDR2 LQKENI. The CDR3 region has the DNA TGTGCCAGCTCCCCCGAGGCGGGAGGCTCGGGCGAGCAGTACTTC. It yields the protein CASSPEAGGSGEQYF.

This clonotype was observed a handful of times. This chain joins TRBV2 and TRBJ2-7; no firm D call. Looked up from germline, CDR1 is SNHLY and CDR2 is FYNNEI. The V and J ends lost 5 bases and 4 bases respectively, with 9 bases between them. The CDR3 loop spans 12 amino acids. The CDR3 region is CASSSNSYEQYF. DNA for the CDR3: TGTGCCAGCAGTAGTAATAGTTACGAGCAGTACTTC.

This clonotype was seen ten or more times. J is TRBJ2-1 and V is TRBV6-2 or TRBV6-3; 9 positions match TRBD2. V shed 5 bases, J shed 15 bases, and the junction held 8 bases outside the gene matches. This CDR3 contains 12 residues. Germline loops: CDR1 MNHEY, CDR2 SVGEGT. CDR3 in amino acids: CASSNYGTSLFF. Here the CDR3 DNA reads TGTGCCAGCAGTAACTACGGGACTAGCCTGTTCTTC.

The rearrangement links TRBV5-1 to TRBJ2-7, with D perhaps matching TRBD1 or TRBD2 (5 bases each). Germline V gene sequence: CDR1 SGHRS, CDR2 YFSETQ. The V and J ends lost 5 bases and 0 bases respectively, with 15 bases between them. The CDR3 spans 15 residues. The CDR3 is CASSGWDRSSYEQYF. The CDR3 nucleotides are TGCGCCAGCAGTGGATGGGACCGAAGCTCCTACGAGCAGTACTTC.

This clonotype has ten or more counts. This rearrangement joins TRBV11-2 to TRBJ2-2; D is possibly TRBD2 (6 bases). Germline CDR1 is SGHAT and CDR2 is FQNNGV. The CDR3 covers 16 residues. V gave up 5 bases and J gave up 1 base, with 14 bases separating them. In DNA form, the CDR3 reads TGTGCCAGCAGCCCCGAGGGACTGGTGAACACCGGGGAGCTGTTTTTT. Protein: CASSPEGLVNTGELFF.

The table lists this clonotype with many counts. The chain is built from TRBV12-3 or TRBV12-4 and TRBJ2-1; D unclear. With 8 bases removed from V and 14 bases from J, the gap between germline ends came to 19 bases. This CDR3 is 12 amino acids long. The CDR3 region is CASGYSKAGKFF. The CDR3 DNA reads TGTGCCAGCGGATATAGCAAGGCCGGAAAGTTCTTC.

The table lists this clonotype with many counts. The genes are TRBV25-1 and TRBJ2-2; D is unclear. The V and J ends lost 5 bases and 7 bases respectively, with 26 bases between them. The CDR3 is made up of 18 amino acids. Germline CDR1 is MGHDK and CDR2 is SYGVNS. The CDR3 spells CASSSAAGKGWNDGELFF. In nucleotides, the CDR3 is TGTGCCAGCAGTTCCGCCGCCGGAAAGGGATGGAACGACGGGGAGCTGTTTTTT.

This clonotype was seen many times. This chain uses TRBV5-1 with TRBJ2-3; tentatively, D is TRBD2 (5 bases). The CDR3 loop spans 12 amino acids. With 4 bases removed from V and 5 bases from J, the gap between germline ends came to 8 bases. Germline loops: CDR1 SGHRS, CDR2 YFSETQ. The DNA for the CDR3 is TGCGCCAGCAGCGCCCGGGGAGATACGCAGTATTTT. Its translation: CASSARGDTQYF.

This clonotype has a count of ten or more. The chain has TRBV29-1 and TRBJ2-1, with TRBD2 matching 9 bases. The CDR3 totals 13 residues. The germline CDR1 and CDR2 sequences are SQVTM and ANQGSEA. With 4 bases clipped from V and 2 bases from J, the junction kept 0 bases outside the gene matches. CDR3 in DNA: TGCAGCGTTGGCGGGAGGGCCTACAATGAGCAGTTCTTC. As protein: CSVGGRAYNEQFF.

This clonotype was counted at least ten times. The chain combines TRBV15 with TRBJ2-1; 7 positions match TRBD2. Losses at the gene ends were 0 bases for V and 8 bases for J; bases not matched to a gene: 10. The CDR3 runs to 16 residues. Germline V lookup: CDR1 LNHNV, CDR2 YYDKDF (reference sequence). CDR3 sequence: CATSRDWTSLGDEQFF. The CDR3, as DNA: TGTGCCACCAGCAGAGACTGGACTAGTCTCGGCGATGAGCAGTTCTTC. Drawing the rest from reference TRBV15 and TRBJ2-1, the complete variable domain is DAMVIQNPRYQVTQFGKPVTLSCSQTLNHNVMYWYQQKSSQAPKLLFHYYDKDFNNEADTPDNFQSRRPNTSFCFLDIRSPGLGDTAMYLCATSRDWTSLGDEQFFGPGTRLTVL.

V usage is TRBV19 and J usage is TRBJ2-2; TRBD1 agrees at 7 bases. V shed 3 bases, J shed 7 bases, and the junction held 8 bases outside the gene matches. The CDR3 is 15 residues long. The germline V gene has CDR1 LNHDA and CDR2 SQIVND (reference sequence). The CDR3: CASSMGQTEGGELFF. The CDR3 DNA reads TGTGCCAGTAGTATGGGACAGACAGAGGGCGGGGAGCTGTTTTTT.

This clonotype was observed at least ten times. The chain has TRBV11-2 and TRBJ2-1; 12 nucleotides match TRBD2. The CDR3 length is 16 residues. J lost 4 bases, V lost 5 bases, and 6 bases had no gene match. Germline CDR1 SGHAT, CDR2 FQNNGV. The CDR3 reads CASSPLTSGRYNEQFF. In DNA, the CDR3 is TGTGCCAGCAGCCCGCTGACTAGCGGGAGATACAATGAGCAGTTCTTC.

This clonotype was seen ten or more times. The chain joins TRBV7-8 to TRBJ2-5, with TRBD2 matching 7 bases. The CDR3 extends over 14 amino acids. Germline V gene lookup returns CDR1 SGHVS and CDR2 FQNEAQ. Unmatched junction bases numbered 8, after V lost 7 bases and J lost 3 bases. CDR3 sequence reads: CASILGLEKETQYF. CDR3 in DNA: TGTGCCAGCATCCTCGGACTAGAGAAAGAGACCCAGTACTTC. Complete variable domain (other parts from reference TRBV7-8 and TRBJ2-5): GAGVSQSPRYKVAKRGQDVALRCDPISGHVSLFWYQQALGQGPEFLTYFQNEAQLDKSGLPSDRFFAERPEGSVSTLKIQRTQQEDSAVYLCASILGLEKETQYFGPGTRLLVL.

This clonotype appeared many times. The J gene is TRBJ1-5, the V gene TRBV24-1; D is perhaps TRBD1 (5 bases). The CDR3 is 19 residues long. V lost 1 base, J lost 2 bases, and 20 bases lay in between. Germline values: CDR1 KGHDR, CDR2 SFDVKD. CDR3 residues: CATSDLFPPSLQGNQPQHF. The DNA of the CDR3 is TGTGCCACCAGTGATTTATTCCCCCCCTCCTTACAGGGCAATCAGCCCCAGCATTTT.

This clonotype was counted ten times or more. CDR3 coding DNA: TGTGCCAGCAGAGGGGCTAGCGGGAGGACCAACACCGGGGAGCTGTTTTTT. This gives the protein CASRGASGRTNTGELFF. V usage is TRBV6-2 or TRBV6-3 and J usage is TRBJ2-2; 11 bases align to TRBD2. Losses at the gene ends were 6 bases for V and 2 bases for J; bases not matched to a gene: 8. The CDR3 runs to 17 residues. Germline assignment: CDR1 MNHEY and CDR2 SVGEGT.

This clonotype was counted ten times or more. The chain joins TRBV6-2 or TRBV6-3 to TRBJ2-7; D uncertain. Germline lookup yields CDR1 MNHEY and CDR2 SVGEGT. CDR3 length equals 12 residues. V gave up 5 bases and J gave up 3 bases, with 8 bases separating them. CDR3 loop: CASSVDIYEQYF. The CDR3, as DNA: TGTGCCAGCAGTGTCGACATCTACGAGCAGTACTTC.

This clonotype was observed at least ten times. The chain joins TRBV5-1 to TRBJ2-1; tentative D call: TRBD2 (6 bases). Germline loops: CDR1 SGHRS, CDR2 YFSETQ. Between the trimmed V and J ends, which lost 2 bases and 10 bases, there was a span of 10 bases. This CDR3 is built from 12 residues. The CDR3 DNA is TGCGCCAGCAGCTTAGGAAGCGGGGAGCAGTTCTTC. Its protein product is CASSLGSGEQFF.

V and J are TRBV7-2 and TRBJ2-2; D perhaps matches TRBD1 (6 bases). The CDR3 runs 14 residues. The ends were cut back, 7 bases at V and 6 bases at J, with 15 bases in the middle. CDR1 is SGHTA and CDR2 is FQGNSA in the germline V gene. As DNA, the CDR3 is TGTGCCAGCACCGAGTACAGGGCCGCCGGGGAGCTGTTTTTT. This sequence encodes CASTEYRAAGELFF.

This clonotype was observed a handful of times. The rearrangement links TRBV7-2 to TRBJ2-7, with a tentative D call TRBD1 (6 bases). This CDR3 has 15 residues. The germline V gene encodes CDR1 SGHTA and CDR2 FQGNSA. V dropped 5 bases and J dropped 0 bases, with 14 bases sitting between them. The CDR3 DNA reads TGTGCCAGCAGCCGCGGTGGGGACACCTCCTACGAGCAGTACTTC. This sequence encodes CASSRGGDTSYEQYF.

This clonotype occurred a few times. The V and J genes are TRBV12-3 or TRBV12-4 and TRBJ2-7; TRBD2 aligns across 8 bases. The CDR3 has 13 amino acids. J was trimmed by 5 bases and V by 8 bases; bases with no gene match: 8. The CDR3 here is CASSNSGGDEQYF. Here the CDR3 DNA reads TGTGCCAGCTCAAACTCGGGGGGGGACGAGCAGTACTTC.

This clonotype has ten or more counts. The chain couples TRBV20-1 to TRBJ2-7, with 11 nucleotides matching TRBD1. The CDR3 runs to 13 residues. Trimming removed 7 bases from V and 5 bases from J; junction bases left unmatched: 7. Per germline, CDR1 DFQATT and CDR2 SNEGSKA (reference sequence). The CDR3 DNA is TGCAGTGTTCGGACAGGGGGCGAGAACGAGCAGTACTTC. Its protein is CSVRTGGENEQYF.

At least ten counts were recorded for this clonotype. This chain connects TRBV10-1 to TRBJ1-5; 9 bases fit TRBD1. The V gene end was trimmed by 6 bases and the J gene end by 3 bases; junction bases not matched to a gene: 9. Germline-derived CDR1 and CDR2 are WNHNN and SYGVQD (reference sequence). CDR3 length equals 16 residues. The CDR3 DNA reads as TGCGCCAGCAGCGAACTCGGGACAGGGATCAATCAGCCCCAGCATTTT. Its translation: CASSELGTGINQPQHF.

This clonotype was seen ten or more times. The chain recombines TRBV5-1 with TRBJ2-5, with TRBD2 matching 11 bases. Trimming at V came to 4 bases and at J to 3 bases, leaving 5 bases not matched to a gene. CDR1 and CDR2 from the germline V gene are SGHRS and YFSETQ. The length of the CDR3 is 15 residues. CDR3 region: CASSRQLAGEETQYF. DNA for the CDR3: TGCGCCAGCAGCAGACAACTAGCGGGAGAAGAGACCCAGTACTTC.

This clonotype was found a few times. The CDR3 DNA is TGTGCCAGCAGACCTCTAGGGGGGAATACCGGGGAGCTGTTTTTT. Translated: CASRPLGGNTGELFF. V usage is TRBV7-9 and J usage is TRBJ2-2, with D perhaps assigned TRBD1 or TRBD2 (6 bases each). Trimming stripped 6 bases from V and 5 bases from J, with 16 bases between. The CDR3 runs 15 residues. Germline loops: CDR1 SEHNR, CDR2 FQNEAQ (reference sequence).

The table lists this clonotype with a few counts. The rearrangement joins TRBV11-1 to TRBJ2-1; unclear D gene. V lost 3 bases, J lost 0 bases, and 15 bases lay in between. The germline V gene encodes CDR1 SGHAT and CDR2 FQDESV (reference sequence). This CDR3 is 17 amino acids long. This CDR3 reads CASSFLPRANSYNEQFF. CDR3 in DNA: TGTGCCAGCAGCTTCCTCCCTCGGGCAAACTCCTACAATGAGCAGTTCTTC. The whole variable domain, remainder taken from reference TRBV11-1 and TRBJ2-1, is EAEVAQSPRYKITEKSQAVAFWCDPISGHATLYWYRQILGQGPELLVQFQDESVVDDSQLPKDRFSAERLKGVDSTLKIQPAELGDSAMYLCASSFLPRANSYNEQFFGPGTRLTVL.